One T cell receptor (beta chain) is described in this entry. In germline, CDR1 is KGHSH, CDR2 LQKENI. The CDR3 loop spans 16 amino acids. The V end was cut by 5 bases, the J end by 0 bases, with 16 bases between. The sample is drawn from a study of cytomegalovirus exposure and HLA in healthy donors. Primers included in the PCR were 60 Vbeta and 13 Jbeta primers. The repertoire was sequenced with immunoSEQ multiplex PCR; TCRdb's copy has only in-frame clones and lacks some. Of roughly 90,000 clones in the sample, roughly 75% were seen once. The sequence came from a man aged 25 to 40 in good health and CMV-seronegative. The sample comprised PBMCs. The rearrangement joins TRBV18 to TRBJ1-1; D perhaps matches TRBD1 (6 bases). CDR3 residues: CASSSTGGLLNTEAFF. The DNA for the CDR3 is TGTGCCAGCTCATCGACGGGGGGGCTACTGAACACTGAAGCTTTCTTT.